This T cell receptor beta chain stems from a study of identical twins. Study findings and constraints: The presence of invariant MAIT and iNKT cells could partly confound analyses of zero-insertion sequences. Model-predicted out-of-frame TCR alpha sharing fell below observed values in monozygotic twins.

TCRdb analysed the 5' RACE reads with MiXCR anew, one entry per CDR3 protein. The sample has some 1,700,000 distinct CDR3 sequences; about 32% are singletons. This CDR3 region has 15 residues. J lost 5 bases, V lost 5 bases, and 5 bases had no gene match. This clonotype has only a few counts. The antigen is undetermined. The sequence came from a newborn girl in good health. Sequencing used cord blood. The chain uses TRBV12-3 or TRBV12-4 and TRBJ2-1, with 11 bases aligning to TRBD1. CDR3 amino acids: CASSLRGQGDNEQFF. In DNA form, the CDR3 reads TGTGCCAGCAGTCTCCGGGGACAGGGGGACAATGAGCAGTTCTTC.